Given below is one T cell receptor beta chain in context. There is no known antigen for this receptor. The sample holds no much larger clone one base away, and base qualities are not on file. The same CDR3 arises from other DNA sequences in this sample as well. CD8 naive samples were obtained by positive selection for CCR7 among CD45RO-negative cells, yielding a CD45RA+CCR7+ population from which TemRA cells were excluded. The donors were healthy, HIV-negative adults with no recently reported acute infections or vaccinations. Every donor was a Caucasian adult living in Nashville, Tennessee, USA. After blood collection by leukapheresis, PBMCs were isolated using Ficoll-Histopaque density gradient centrifugation and then cryopreserved in the vapor phase of liquid nitrogen. Purity and quantity of every magnetically sorted T cell population were checked by analytical flow cytometry. Genomic DNA was isolated from every sorted fraction and measured by UV absorbance on a Nanodrop 2000c.

This specimen belongs to a study of shared clonotypes between healthy human individuals (TCRdb year 2020). For the wider study: A couple of women and a few men aged 18 to 49 years were included in the cohort. For each donor, three plates each were used for CD4 naive and CD4 memory, two plates were used for CD8 naive, and one plate was used for CD8 memory. To estimate repertoire size and how much clonotype sharing occurs between individuals, the study deeply sequenced the blood TCR repertoires of several healthy adults. To increase sequencing depth and limit assay-specific biases, different laboratories used diverse techniques to prepare libraries and sequence TCR repertoires. Between about 0.85 and 9.5 billion PBMCs per donor were obtained by leukapheresis. The paper's findings and limits, for the study overall: Based on pairwise subsampling, the degree of clonotype sharing among donors was expected to be affected by sequencing depth. Across a handful of donors, roughly 5% of naive CD4, roughly 3.3% of naive CD8, approximately 2.5% of memory CD4, and approximately 0.4% of memory CD8 clonotypes were shared. The small number of donors limited the genetic and exposure-history diversity represented. Clonotypes shared by all four sorted-subset donors showed higher generation probabilities than non-shared clonotypes. Rarefaction of sorted-subset datasets indicated incomplete sequencing despite the large sequencing depth. Larger estimated clonotype richness was generally found for naive subsets than for memory subsets. Only blood was sampled, and tissue TCR repertoires likely differ from those in blood.

Relative to germline, V is missing 1 base and J is missing 0 bases, with 3 bases of the junction outside any gene match. Counted from cysteine to phenylalanine, this CDR3 has 16 amino acids. The kept DNA is CDR3 alone, 48 bases in frame from the first base. As encoded in the germline V gene, CDR1 is LGHNA while CDR2 is YSLEER. Using the deep immunoSEQ assay, TCR CDR3 regions were amplified from genomic DNA by multiplex PCR. Extracted genomic DNA from each cell subset was spread evenly across all wells of several immunoSEQ 96-well plates, with each plate serving as a replicate. For sorted subsets, 200 ng of genomic DNA, equivalent to 25,000 to 30,000 T cell genomes, went into each replicate PCR. The purified libraries were quantified using a Qubit 3.0 fluorometer, sized with a Bioanalyzer 2100, and then quantified again using the KAPA Library Quantification kit. Every immunoSEQ 96-well plate was sequenced on a separate single-read 150-cycle Illumina NextSeq 550 flow cell. In the original analysis: Because the immunoSEQ output held only junctional sequences and lacked quality scores, the filtering could not match the filtering applied to full-length reads. Sequences were annotated with PyIR, a Python wrapper for IgBLAST v1.9, and V/J genes and CDR3 were assigned using IMGT germline references. Reads with weak V/J assignments (E-value above 1e-6), missing CDR3, stop codons, out-of-frame junctions, or ambiguous translated residues were removed. V3J clonotypes were defined as sequences sharing an identical inferred V gene, J gene, and CDR3 amino acid sequence. To compute the percentage overlap between repertoires, the number of shared unique clonotypes was divided by the size of the smaller repertoire. Three approaches were used to assess repertoire richness: RTK rarefaction, the Chao1 estimator, and Recon v2.1 estimates of unobserved clonotypes. OLGA was used to compute generation probabilities for all TCRbeta clonotypes that the gDNA method yielded from a few donors. TCRdb mirrors the immuneACCESS table, restricted to in-frame sequences. Some clones are absent from its copies; in checked studies, under half trace to an unresolved V gene, and the reason for the others is unknown. That table gives V, J and clone size, and the DNA gave D and trimming. In this sample the table shows millions of clones, approximately 94% of which occur a single time. Roughly 1% of the sample rests with the top ten.

The sequence is built from TRBV4-3 and TRBJ2-3; TRBD2 agrees with 8 junctional bases. The origin of this receptor is a man aged 18 to 29 in good health. The sample consisted of naive CD8+ T cells sorted from blood. The cell subset or site tag for this specimen amounts to: CD45RA+CCR7+. CDR3 reads: CASSQAPSGSTDTQYF. The DNA sequence follows: TGCGCCAGCAGCCAAGCCCCTAGCGGGAGCACAGATACGCAGTATTTT.